The following is a TCR beta chain sequence with its context. What it recognizes is unknown. The authors produced TCR alpha and TCR beta cDNA libraries with sample barcodes and UMIs by 5'RACE using constant-segment primers. A single record per CDR3 protein comes from TCRdb applying MiXCR to the 5' RACE reads. The sample carries about 600,000 distinct CDR3 sequences, less than 25% recorded once. These data are taken from a study of T-cell memory formation after mild COVID-19. Study details: TCR clusters were mostly confined to one donor each. Points from the study as a whole: Clones that got smaller from day 15 to 85 had even CD4/CD8, while clones growing later tipped toward CD4+.

CDR1 DFQATT and CDR2 SNEGSKA come from the germline V gene (reference sequence). The ends lost 6 bases at V and 6 bases at J; junction bases unmatched: 13. CDR3 length: 14 amino acids. The chain carries TRBV20-1 and TRBJ2-7; 8 bases match TRBD1. Material for sequencing was PBMCs or a T cell subset sorted from them (not recorded which). The receptor was derived from an adult woman who had mild COVID-19 (a few samples of this study predate the infection). Cell type and time point are not known. CDR3: CSAMDREISREQYF. In DNA, the CDR3 is TGCAGTGCCATGGACAGGGAGATCAGCCGCGAGCAGTACTTC.